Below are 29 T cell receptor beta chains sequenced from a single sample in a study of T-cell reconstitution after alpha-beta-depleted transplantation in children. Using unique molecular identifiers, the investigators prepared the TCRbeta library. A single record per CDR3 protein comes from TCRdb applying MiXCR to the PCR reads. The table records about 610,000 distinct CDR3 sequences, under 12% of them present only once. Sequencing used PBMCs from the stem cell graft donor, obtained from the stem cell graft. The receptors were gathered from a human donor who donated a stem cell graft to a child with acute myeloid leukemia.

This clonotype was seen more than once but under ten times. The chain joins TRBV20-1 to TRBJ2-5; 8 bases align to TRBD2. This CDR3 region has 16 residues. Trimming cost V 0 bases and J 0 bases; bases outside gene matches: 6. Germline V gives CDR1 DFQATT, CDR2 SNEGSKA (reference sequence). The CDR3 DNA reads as TGCAGTGCTAGAGACGGGGTAGCGGGGTACCAAGAGACCCAGTACTTC. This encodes CSARDGVAGYQETQYF.

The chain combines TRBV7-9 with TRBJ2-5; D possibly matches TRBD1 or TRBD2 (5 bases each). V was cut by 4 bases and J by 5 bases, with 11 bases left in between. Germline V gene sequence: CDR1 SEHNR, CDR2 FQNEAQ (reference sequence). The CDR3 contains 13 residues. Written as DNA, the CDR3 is TGTGCCAGCAGCTCCATGGGGGATGAGACCCAGTACTTC. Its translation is CASSSMGDETQYF.

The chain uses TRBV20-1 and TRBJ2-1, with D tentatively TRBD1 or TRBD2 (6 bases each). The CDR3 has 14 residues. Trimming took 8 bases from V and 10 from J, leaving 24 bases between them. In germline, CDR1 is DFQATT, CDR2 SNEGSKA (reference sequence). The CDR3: CSSPAATGGNEQFF. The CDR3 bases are TGCAGTTCTCCGGCCGCGACCGGGGGCAACGAGCAGTTCTTC.

CDR3 loop: CSARVGESGNTIYF. The CDR3 DNA is TGCAGTGCTAGAGTGGGGGAGTCTGGAAACACCATATATTTT. This sequence joins TRBV20-1 and TRBJ1-3; the D gene is possibly TRBD1 (5 bases). Trimming removed 1 base at V and 1 base at J, with 8 bases between. The CDR3 is 14 residues long. Germline V gene lookup returns CDR1 DFQATT and CDR2 SNEGSKA (reference sequence).

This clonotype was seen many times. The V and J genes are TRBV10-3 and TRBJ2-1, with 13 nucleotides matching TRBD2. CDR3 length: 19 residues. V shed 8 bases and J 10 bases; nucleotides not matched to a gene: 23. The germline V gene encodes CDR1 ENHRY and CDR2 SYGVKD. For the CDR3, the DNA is TGTGCCATCTCCCTTCGACTAGCGGGAGGTTCCTACCTCACCCAAGAGCAGTTCTTC. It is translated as CAISLRLAGGSYLTQEQFF.

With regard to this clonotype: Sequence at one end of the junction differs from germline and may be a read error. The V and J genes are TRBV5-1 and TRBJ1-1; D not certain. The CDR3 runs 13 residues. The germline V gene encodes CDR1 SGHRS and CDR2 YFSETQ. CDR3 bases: TGCGCCAGCAGCGACGGACGGAACACTGAAGCCTTCTTT. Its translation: CASSDGRNTEAFF.

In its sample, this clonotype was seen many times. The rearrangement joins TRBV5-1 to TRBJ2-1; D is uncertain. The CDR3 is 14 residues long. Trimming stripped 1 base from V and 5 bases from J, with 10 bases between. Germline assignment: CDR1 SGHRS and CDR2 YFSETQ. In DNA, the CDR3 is TGCGCCAGCAGCTTGAACAGCCAGAACAATGAGCAGTTCTTC. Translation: CASSLNSQNNEQFF.

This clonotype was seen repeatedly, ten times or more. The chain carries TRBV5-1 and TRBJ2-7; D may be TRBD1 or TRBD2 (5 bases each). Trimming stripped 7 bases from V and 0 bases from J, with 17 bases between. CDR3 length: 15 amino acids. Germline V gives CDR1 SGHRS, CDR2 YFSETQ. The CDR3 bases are TGCGCCAGCGGAACAGGACTCCCCCCCTCCTACGAGCAGTACTTC. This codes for CASGTGLPPSYEQYF.

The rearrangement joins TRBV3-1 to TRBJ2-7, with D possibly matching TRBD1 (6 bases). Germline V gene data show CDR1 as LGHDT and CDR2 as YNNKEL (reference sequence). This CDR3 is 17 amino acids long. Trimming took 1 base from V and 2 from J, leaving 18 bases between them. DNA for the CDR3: TGTGCCAGCAGCCAAGCTACCGCCGGGACAACCACCTACGAGCAGTACTTC. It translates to CASSQATAGTTTYEQYF.

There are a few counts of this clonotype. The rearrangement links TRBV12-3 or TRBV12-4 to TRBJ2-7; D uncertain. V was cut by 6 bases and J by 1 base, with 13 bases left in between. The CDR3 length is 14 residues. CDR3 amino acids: CASSSQPVSYEQYF. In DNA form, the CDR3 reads TGTGCCAGCAGCTCCCAGCCAGTATCCTACGAGCAGTACTTC.

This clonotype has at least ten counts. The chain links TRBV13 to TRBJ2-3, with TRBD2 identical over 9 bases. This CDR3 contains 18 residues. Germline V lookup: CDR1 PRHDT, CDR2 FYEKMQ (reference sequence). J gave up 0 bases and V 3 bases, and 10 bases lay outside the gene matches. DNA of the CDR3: TGTGCCAGCAGCTTTTCAATGACTAGCGGAATTAGCACAGATACGCAGTATTTT. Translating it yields CASSFSMTSGISTDTQYF. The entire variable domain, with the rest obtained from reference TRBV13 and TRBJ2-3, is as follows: AAGVIQSPRHLIKEKRETATLKCYPIPRHDTVYWYQQGPGQDPQFLISFYEKMQSDKGSIPDRFSAQQFSDYHSELNMSSLELGDSALYFCASSFSMTSGISTDTQYFGPGTRLTVL.

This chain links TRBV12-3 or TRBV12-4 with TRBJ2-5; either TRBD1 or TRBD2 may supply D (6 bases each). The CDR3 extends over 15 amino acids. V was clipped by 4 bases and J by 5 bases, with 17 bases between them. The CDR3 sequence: CASSSPIGGWETQYF. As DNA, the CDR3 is TGTGCCAGCAGTTCGCCCATCGGGGGCTGGGAGACCCAGTACTTC.

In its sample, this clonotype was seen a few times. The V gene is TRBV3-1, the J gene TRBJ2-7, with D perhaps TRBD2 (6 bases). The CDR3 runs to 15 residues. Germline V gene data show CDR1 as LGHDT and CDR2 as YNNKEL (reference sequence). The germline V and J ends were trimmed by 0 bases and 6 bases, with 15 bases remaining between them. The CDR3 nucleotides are TGTGCCAGCAGCCAAGATCCCGCAGGGAGGAGCGAGCAGTACTTC. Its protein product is CASSQDPAGRSEQYF.

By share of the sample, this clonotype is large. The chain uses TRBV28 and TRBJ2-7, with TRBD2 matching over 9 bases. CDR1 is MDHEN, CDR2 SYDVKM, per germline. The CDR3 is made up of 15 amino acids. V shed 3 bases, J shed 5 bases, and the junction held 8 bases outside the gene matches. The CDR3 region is CASSFTKREDHEQYF. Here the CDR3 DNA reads TGTGCCAGCAGTTTCACGAAGCGGGAGGACCACGAGCAGTACTTC.

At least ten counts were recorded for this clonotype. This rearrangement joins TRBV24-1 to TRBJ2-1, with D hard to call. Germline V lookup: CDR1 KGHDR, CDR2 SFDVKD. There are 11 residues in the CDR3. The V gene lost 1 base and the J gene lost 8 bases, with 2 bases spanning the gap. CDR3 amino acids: CATSDLYEQFF. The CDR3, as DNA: TGTGCCACCAGTGATTTATATGAGCAGTTCTTC.

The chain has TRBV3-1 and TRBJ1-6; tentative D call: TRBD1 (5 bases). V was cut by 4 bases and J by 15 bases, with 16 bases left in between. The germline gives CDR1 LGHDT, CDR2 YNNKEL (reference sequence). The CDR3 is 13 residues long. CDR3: CASSPGPGGSLHF. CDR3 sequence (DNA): TGTGCCAGCAGCCCGGGACCGGGAGGGAGCCTCCACTTT.

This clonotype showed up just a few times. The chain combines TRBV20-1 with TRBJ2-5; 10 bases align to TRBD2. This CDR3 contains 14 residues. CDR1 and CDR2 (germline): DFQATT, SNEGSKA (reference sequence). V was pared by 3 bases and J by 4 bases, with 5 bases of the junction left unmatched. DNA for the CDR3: TGCAGTGCTAGTCCCAGCGGGAGGGGAGAGACCCAGTACTTC. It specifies CSASPSGRGETQYF.

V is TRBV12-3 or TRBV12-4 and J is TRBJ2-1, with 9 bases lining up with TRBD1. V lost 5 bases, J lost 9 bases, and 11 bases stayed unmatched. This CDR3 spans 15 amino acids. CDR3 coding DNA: TGTGCCAGCAGTCCTACACAGGGGGCTGGGGGTGAGCAGTTCTTC. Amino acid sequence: CASSPTQGAGGEQFF.

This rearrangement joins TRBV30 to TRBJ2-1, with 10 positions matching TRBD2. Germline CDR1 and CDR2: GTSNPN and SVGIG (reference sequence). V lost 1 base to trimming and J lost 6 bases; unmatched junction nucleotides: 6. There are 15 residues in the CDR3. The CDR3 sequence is CAWSAQLAGGNEQFF. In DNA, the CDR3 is TGTGCCTGGAGTGCCCAATTAGCGGGGGGCAATGAGCAGTTCTTC.

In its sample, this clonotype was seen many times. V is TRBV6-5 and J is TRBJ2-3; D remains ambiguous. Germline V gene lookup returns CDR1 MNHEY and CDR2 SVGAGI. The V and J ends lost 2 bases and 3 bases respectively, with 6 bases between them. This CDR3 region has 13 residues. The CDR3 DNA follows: TGTGCCAGCAGTTACCCGCTGACAGATACGCAGTATTTT. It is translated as CASSYPLTDTQYF.

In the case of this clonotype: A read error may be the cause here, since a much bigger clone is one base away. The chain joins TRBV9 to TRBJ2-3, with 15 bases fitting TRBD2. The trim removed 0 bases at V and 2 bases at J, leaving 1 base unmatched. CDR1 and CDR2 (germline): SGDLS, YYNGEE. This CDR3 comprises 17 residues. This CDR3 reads CASSVGTSGRVTDTQYF. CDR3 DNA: TGTGCCAGCAGCGTAGGGACTAGCGGGAGGGTCACAGATACGCAGTATTTT.

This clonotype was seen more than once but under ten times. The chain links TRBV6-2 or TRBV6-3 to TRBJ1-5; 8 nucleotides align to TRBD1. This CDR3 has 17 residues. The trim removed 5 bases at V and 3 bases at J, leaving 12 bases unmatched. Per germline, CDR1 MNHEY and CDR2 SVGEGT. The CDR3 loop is CASSATRQGTSNQPQHF. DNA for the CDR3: TGTGCCAGCAGTGCTACACGACAGGGGACCTCCAATCAGCCCCAGCATTTT.

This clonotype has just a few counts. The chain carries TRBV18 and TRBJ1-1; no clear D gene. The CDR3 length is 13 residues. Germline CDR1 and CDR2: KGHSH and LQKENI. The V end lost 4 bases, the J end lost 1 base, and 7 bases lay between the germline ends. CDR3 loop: CASSRVANTEAFF. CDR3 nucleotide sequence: TGTGCCAGCTCACGGGTGGCGAACACTGAAGCTTTCTTT.

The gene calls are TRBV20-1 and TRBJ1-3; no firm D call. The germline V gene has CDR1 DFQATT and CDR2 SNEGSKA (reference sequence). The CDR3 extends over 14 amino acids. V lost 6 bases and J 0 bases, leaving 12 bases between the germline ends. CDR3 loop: CSAPGRNSGNTIYF. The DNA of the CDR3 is TGCAGTGCCCCCGGACGGAACTCTGGAAACACCATATATTTT.

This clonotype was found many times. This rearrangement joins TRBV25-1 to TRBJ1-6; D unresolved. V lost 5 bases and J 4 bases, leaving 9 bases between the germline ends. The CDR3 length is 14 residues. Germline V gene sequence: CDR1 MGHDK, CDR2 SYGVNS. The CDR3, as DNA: TGTGCCAGCAGTCGAGAGACATATAATTCACCCCTCCACTTT. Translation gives CASSRETYNSPLHF. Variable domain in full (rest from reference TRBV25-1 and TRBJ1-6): EADIYQTPRYLVIGTGKKITLECSQTMGHDKMYWYQQDPGMELHLIHYSYGVNSTEKGDLSSESTVSRIRTEHFPLTLESARPSHTSQYLCASSRETYNSPLHFGNGTRLTVT.

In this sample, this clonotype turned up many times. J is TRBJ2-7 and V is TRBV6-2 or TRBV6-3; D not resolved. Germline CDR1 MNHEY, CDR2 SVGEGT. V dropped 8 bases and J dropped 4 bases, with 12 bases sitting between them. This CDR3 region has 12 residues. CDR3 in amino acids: CASAPIAYEQYF. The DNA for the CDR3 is TGTGCCAGCGCTCCCATTGCATACGAGCAGTACTTC.

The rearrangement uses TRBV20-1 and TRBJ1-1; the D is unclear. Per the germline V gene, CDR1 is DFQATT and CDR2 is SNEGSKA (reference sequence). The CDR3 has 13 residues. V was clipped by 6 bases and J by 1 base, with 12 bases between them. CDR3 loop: CSALYLANTEAFF. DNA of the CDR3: TGCAGTGCCCTATATCTGGCGAACACTGAAGCTTTCTTT.

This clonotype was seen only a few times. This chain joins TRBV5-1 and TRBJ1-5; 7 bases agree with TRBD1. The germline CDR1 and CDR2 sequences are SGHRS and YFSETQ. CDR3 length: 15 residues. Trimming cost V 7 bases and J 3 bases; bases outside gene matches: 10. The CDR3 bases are TGCGCCAGCCGGGAAGGGACAGACGCCAATCAGCCCCAGCATTTT. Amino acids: CASREGTDANQPQHF.

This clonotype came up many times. The CDR3 sequence: CASSPLSGVSYNEQFF. CDR3 nucleotide sequence: TGCGCCAGCAGCCCGTTAAGCGGGGTCTCCTACAATGAGCAGTTCTTC. The V call is TRBV5-1, the J call TRBJ2-1, with TRBD2 matching 7 bases. CDR1 and CDR2 from the germline V gene are SGHRS and YFSETQ. The CDR3 loop spans 16 amino acids. V dropped 4 bases and J dropped 0; count of bases not matched to a gene: 7. Full variable domain (outside the CDR3, taken from reference TRBV5-1 and TRBJ2-1): KAGVTQTPRYLIKTRGQQVTLSCSPISGHRSVSWYQQTPGQGLQFLFEYFSETQRNKGNFPGRFSGRQFSNSRSEMNVSTLELGDSALYLCASSPLSGVSYNEQFFGPGTRLTVL.